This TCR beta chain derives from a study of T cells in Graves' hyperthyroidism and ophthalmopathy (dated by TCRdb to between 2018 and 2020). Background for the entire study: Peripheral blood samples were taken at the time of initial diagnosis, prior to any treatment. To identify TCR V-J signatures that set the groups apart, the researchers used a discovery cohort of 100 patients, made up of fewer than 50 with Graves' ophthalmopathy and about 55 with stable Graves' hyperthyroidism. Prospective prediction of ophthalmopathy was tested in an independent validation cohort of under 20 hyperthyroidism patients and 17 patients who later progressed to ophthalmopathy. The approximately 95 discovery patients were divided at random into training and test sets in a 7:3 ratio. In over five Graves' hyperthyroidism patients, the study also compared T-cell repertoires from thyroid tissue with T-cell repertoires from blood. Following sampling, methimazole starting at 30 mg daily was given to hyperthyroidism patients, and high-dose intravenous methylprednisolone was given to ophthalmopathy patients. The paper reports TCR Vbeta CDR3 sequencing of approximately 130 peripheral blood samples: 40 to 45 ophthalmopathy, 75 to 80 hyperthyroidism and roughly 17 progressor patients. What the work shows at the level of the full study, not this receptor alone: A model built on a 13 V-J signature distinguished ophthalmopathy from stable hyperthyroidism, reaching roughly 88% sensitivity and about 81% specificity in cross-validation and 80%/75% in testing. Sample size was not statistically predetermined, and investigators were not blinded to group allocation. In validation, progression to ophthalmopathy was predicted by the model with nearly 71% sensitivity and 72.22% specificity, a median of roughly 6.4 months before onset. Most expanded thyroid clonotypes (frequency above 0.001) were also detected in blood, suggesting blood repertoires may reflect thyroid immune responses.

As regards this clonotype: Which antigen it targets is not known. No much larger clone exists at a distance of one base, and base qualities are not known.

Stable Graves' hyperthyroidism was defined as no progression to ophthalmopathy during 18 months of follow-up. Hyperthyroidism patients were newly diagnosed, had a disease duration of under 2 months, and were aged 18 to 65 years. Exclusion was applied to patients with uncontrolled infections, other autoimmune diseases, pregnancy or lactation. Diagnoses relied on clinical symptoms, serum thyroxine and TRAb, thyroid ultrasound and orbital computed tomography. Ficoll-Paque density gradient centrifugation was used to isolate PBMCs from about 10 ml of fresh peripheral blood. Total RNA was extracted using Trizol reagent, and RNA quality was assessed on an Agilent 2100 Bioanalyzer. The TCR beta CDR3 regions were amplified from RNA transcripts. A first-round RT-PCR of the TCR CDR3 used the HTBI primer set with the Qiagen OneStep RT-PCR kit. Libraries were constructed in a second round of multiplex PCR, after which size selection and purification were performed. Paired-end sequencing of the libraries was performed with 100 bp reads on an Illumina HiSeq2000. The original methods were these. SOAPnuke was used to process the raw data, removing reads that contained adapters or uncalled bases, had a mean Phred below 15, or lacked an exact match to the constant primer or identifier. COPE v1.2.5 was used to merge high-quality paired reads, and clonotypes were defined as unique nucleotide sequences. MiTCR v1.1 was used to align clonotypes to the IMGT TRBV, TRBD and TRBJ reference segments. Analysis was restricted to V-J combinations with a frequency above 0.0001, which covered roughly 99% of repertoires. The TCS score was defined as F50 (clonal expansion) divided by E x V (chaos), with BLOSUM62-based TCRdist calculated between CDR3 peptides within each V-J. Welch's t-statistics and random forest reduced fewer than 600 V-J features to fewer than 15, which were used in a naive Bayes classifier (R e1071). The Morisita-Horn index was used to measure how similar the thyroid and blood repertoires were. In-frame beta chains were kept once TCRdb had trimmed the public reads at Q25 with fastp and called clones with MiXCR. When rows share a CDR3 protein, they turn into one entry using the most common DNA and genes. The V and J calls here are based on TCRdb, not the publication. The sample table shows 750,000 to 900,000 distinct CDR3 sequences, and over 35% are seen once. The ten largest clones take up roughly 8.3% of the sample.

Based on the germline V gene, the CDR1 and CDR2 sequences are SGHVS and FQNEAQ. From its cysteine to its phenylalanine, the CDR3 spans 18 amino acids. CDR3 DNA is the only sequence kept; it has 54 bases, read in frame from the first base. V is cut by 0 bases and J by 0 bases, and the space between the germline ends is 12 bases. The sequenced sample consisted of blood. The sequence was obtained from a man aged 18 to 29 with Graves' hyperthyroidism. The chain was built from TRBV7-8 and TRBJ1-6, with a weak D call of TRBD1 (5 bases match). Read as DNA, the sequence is TGTGCCAGCAGCTTAGCTGATAGGGGAGGCTCCTATAATTCACCCCTCCACTTT. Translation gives CASSLADRGGSYNSPLHF. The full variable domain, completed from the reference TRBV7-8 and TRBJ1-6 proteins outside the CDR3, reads GAGVSQSPRYKVAKRGQDVALRCDPISGHVSLFWYQQALGQGPEFLTYFQNEAQLDKSGLPSDRFFAERPEGSVSTLKIQRTQQEDSAVYLCASSLADRGGSYNSPLHFGNGTRLTVT.